This T cell receptor (beta chain) was identified in a study of blood T cell repertoires in COVID-19. Background on the study: Acute and convalescent COVID-19 specimens originated in the United States, Italy and Spain. From T cells, B-cell-depleted T cells, or PBMCs came the material, which was cDNA or gDNA.

Authors' data handling: Nucleated cell number was recorded as an estimate derived from reference gene primer amplification. Libraries were prepared by immunoSEQ multiplex PCR; TCRdb keeps only in-frame clonotypes and omits some of them. The DNA gave D and trimming, while V, J and clone size come from that table. Here the sample spans about 260,000 clones, over 70% being singletons. The germline gives CDR1 LNHDA, CDR2 SQIVND (reference sequence). CDR3 size: 13 residues. Between the trimmed V and J ends, which lost 8 bases and 0 bases, there was a span of 8 bases. The sequence came from a woman aged 40 to 50 who had recovered from COVID-19. The chain is built from TRBV19 and TRBJ1-3; a possible D gene is TRBD1 (6 bases). The sequenced material came from peripheral blood. The CDR3 region has the DNA TGTGCCAGTCAGGGGAACTCTGGAAACACCATATATTTT. Protein product: CASQGNSGNTIYF.